Below, 16 T cell receptor beta chains from the same sample are listed, as sequenced in a study of post-analysis software for immune sequencing data. Study conclusions and caveats: Relative to controls, patients had about five TRBV segments at higher frequency, with TRBV5-6, TRBV5-1 and TRBV20-1 among these.

What these receptors recognize is not known. Included in the TCR beta cDNA libraries were unique molecular identifiers. Each CDR3 protein gets one entry after TCRdb re-called the PCR reads with MiXCR. The sample comprises approximately 460,000 distinct CDR3 sequences, around 40% of which are singletons, and roughly 12% rests with the top ten. Sample: blood. All receptors derive from a girl aged 5-17 years with multiple sclerosis.

V is TRBV6-5 and J is TRBJ2-1, with unresolved D. V was cut by 2 bases and J by 7 bases, with 6 bases left in between. Germline-derived CDR1 and CDR2 are MNHEY and SVGAGI. The CDR3 contains 12 residues. CDR3 nucleotides: TGTGCCAGCAGTTACGGCGCAAATGAGCAGTTCTTC. Translated, it gives CASSYGANEQFF.

This chain uses TRBV7-9 with TRBJ2-1; TRBD1 matches 7 bases. J gave up 2 bases and V 3 bases, and 10 bases lay outside the gene matches. The germline V gene encodes CDR1 SEHNR and CDR2 FQNEAQ (reference sequence). There are 17 residues in the CDR3. For the CDR3, the DNA is TGTGCCAGCAGCTTCGAGCGCCGGGACAGACCCTACAATGAGCAGTTCTTC. Amino acids: CASSFERRDRPYNEQFF.

This clonotype was seen a handful of times. The chain is built from TRBV28 and TRBJ1-1; weak D call: TRBD1 (6 bases). Germline V gene lookup returns CDR1 MDHEN and CDR2 SYDVKM. V was cut by 7 bases and J by 0 bases, with 21 bases left in between. The CDR3 is 17 amino acids. The CDR3 is CASIRRRGGKLNTEAFF. DNA for the CDR3: TGTGCCAGCATCCGCCGCAGGGGAGGGAAGTTGAACACTGAAGCTTTCTTT.

This clonotype came up a few times. The V call is TRBV28, the J call TRBJ2-1, with 7 bases fitting TRBD2. This CDR3 is 14 amino acids long. The germline gives CDR1 MDHEN, CDR2 SYDVKM. The V segment lost 6 bases and the J segment 3 bases; nucleotides outside the gene matches: 5. The CDR3 protein is CASRTGGFYNEQFF. CDR3 in DNA: TGTGCCAGCAGGACGGGGGGTTTCTACAATGAGCAGTTCTTC.

This clonotype showed up just a few times. The chain uses TRBV27 and TRBJ1-1; D gene unclear. The CDR3 spans 13 residues. Germline V gene lookup returns CDR1 MNHEY and CDR2 SMNVEV (reference sequence). The germline V and J ends were trimmed by 6 bases and 5 bases, with 13 bases remaining between them. The CDR3 region is CASRRVKGTEAFF. The DNA for the CDR3 is TGTGCCAGCAGGAGGGTGAAAGGGACTGAAGCTTTCTTT.

This clonotype has just a few counts. This chain uses TRBV11-2 with TRBJ2-1, with TRBD2 matching over 12 bases. J was trimmed by 8 bases and V by 1 base; bases with no gene match: 3. The CDR3 is 15 amino acids. The germline CDR1 and CDR2 sequences are SGHAT and FQNNGV. The CDR3 nucleotides are TGTGCCAGCAGCTTAGGGCTAGCGGGAGGGCATGAGCAGTTCTTC. Amino acids: CASSLGLAGGHEQFF.

In its sample, this clonotype was seen many times. The V call is TRBV14, the J call TRBJ1-2; 7 bases are shared with TRBD1. The CDR3 spans 15 residues. V lost 1 base, J lost 2 bases, and 4 bases stayed unmatched. The germline gives CDR1 SGHDN, CDR2 FVKESK. CDR3 coding DNA: TGTGCCAGCAGCCAAGGCGCGGGACAGAACTATGGCTACACCTTC. This sequence encodes CASSQGAGQNYGYTF.

V usage is TRBV5-1 and J usage is TRBJ1-5; 7 bases fit TRBD1. This CDR3 has 15 amino acids. The trim removed 4 bases at V and 3 bases at J, leaving 7 bases unmatched. Germline CDR1 reads SGHRS; CDR2 reads YFSETQ. Here the CDR3 reads CASSLRDRPNQPQHF. The CDR3 DNA reads TGCGCCAGCAGCCTAAGGGACAGACCCAATCAGCCCCAGCATTTT.

This clonotype was detected only a few times. The V and J genes are TRBV7-2 and TRBJ2-5, with 10 bases that match TRBD2. After removal of 6 bases from V and 1 base from J, the junction contained 5 bases not matched to a gene. The CDR3 has 15 residues. Germline lookup yields CDR1 SGHTA and CDR2 FQGNSA. Written as DNA, the CDR3 is TGTGCCAGCAGACCCACTAGCGGGGCCCAAGAGACCCAGTACTTC. Protein product: CASRPTSGAQETQYF.

This clonotype was seen only a few times. The rearrangement links TRBV7-6 to TRBJ1-2; D uncertain. Trimming removed 0 bases from V and 4 bases from J, with 9 bases in between. The CDR3 extends over 14 amino acids. Germline values: CDR1 SGHVS, CDR2 FNYEAQ. In DNA form, the CDR3 reads TGTGCCAGCAGCTTAGCGAAGGGTCCCTATGGCTACACCTTC. It yields the protein CASSLAKGPYGYTF.

This clonotype was counted a few times. The V call is TRBV19, the J call TRBJ2-1; tentatively, D is TRBD1 or TRBD2 (6 bases each). Deletions cut 5 bases from V and 10 bases from J, with 21 bases between. There are 15 residues in the CDR3. Germline assignment: CDR1 LNHDA and CDR2 SQIVND (reference sequence). In DNA form, the CDR3 reads TGTGCCAGTAGTCCAGGAGGGGGGATGGCGCACGAGCAGTTCTTC. Residues: CASSPGGGMAHEQFF. The whole variable domain, filled in from reference TRBV19 and TRBJ2-1, reads DGGITQSPKYLFRKEGQNVTLSCEQNLNHDAMYWYRQDPGQGLRLIYYSQIVNDFQKGDIAEGYSVSREKKESFPLTVTSAQKNPTAFYLCASSPGGGMAHEQFFGPGTRLTVL.

The chain joins TRBV5-1 to TRBJ2-5; D is tentatively TRBD1 or TRBD2 (5 bases each). Per the germline V gene, CDR1 is SGHRS and CDR2 is YFSETQ. The length of the CDR3 is 15 residues. Trimming took off 0 bases at V and 5 bases at J, with 14 bases between the two ends. CDR3: CASSLGLGETETQYF. For the CDR3, the DNA is TGCGCCAGCAGCTTGGGTTTGGGGGAAACGGAGACCCAGTACTTC.

This chain connects TRBV6-6 to TRBJ2-4; D may correspond to TRBD1 or TRBD2 (6 bases each). V dropped 5 bases and J dropped 8 bases, with 16 bases sitting between them. Germline loops: CDR1 MNHNY, CDR2 SVGAGI (reference sequence). This CDR3 has 14 residues. CDR3 in DNA: TGTGCCAGCAGTGGGACACTAGCCGCAGACATTCAGTACTTC. Translated, it gives CASSGTLAADIQYF.

J is TRBJ2-5 and V is TRBV6-1; tentatively, D is TRBD1 (6 bases). Germline V gene sequence: CDR1 MNHNS, CDR2 SASEGT. The CDR3 has 15 amino acids. V was cut by 0 bases and J by 5 bases, with 13 bases left in between. CDR3 sequence: CASSEAQGSRETQYF. CDR3 sequence (DNA): TGTGCCAGCAGTGAAGCACAGGGTTCAAGGGAGACCCAGTACTTC.

V is TRBV12-5 and J is TRBJ1-2, with 7 bases identical to TRBD1. The CDR3 spans 14 residues. V lost 4 bases, J lost 4 bases, and 6 bases stayed unmatched. CDR1 is LGHNT, CDR2 FRNRAP, per germline. CDR3 nucleotide sequence: TGTGCTAGTGGTTATGGGACAGCTTTCTATGGCTACACCTTC. Its protein is CASGYGTAFYGYTF. Full variable domain (outside the CDR3, taken from reference TRBV12-5 and TRBJ1-2): DARVTQTPRHKVTEMGQEVTMRCQPILGHNTVFWYRQTMMQGLELLAYFRNRAPLDDSGMPKDRFSAEMPDATLATLKIQPSEPRDSAVYFCASGYGTAFYGYTFGSGTRLTVV.

This clonotype was observed a handful of times. The gene calls are TRBV25-1 and TRBJ2-1; tentatively, D is TRBD1 (7 bases). V lost 5 bases and J 7 bases, leaving 15 bases between the germline ends. The CDR3 is made up of 14 amino acids. CDR1 is MGHDK, CDR2 SYGVNS, per germline. CDR3 nucleotide sequence: TGTGCCAGCAGTAACCCGACAGGGAGGAATGAGCAGTTCTTC. It is translated as CASSNPTGRNEQFF.